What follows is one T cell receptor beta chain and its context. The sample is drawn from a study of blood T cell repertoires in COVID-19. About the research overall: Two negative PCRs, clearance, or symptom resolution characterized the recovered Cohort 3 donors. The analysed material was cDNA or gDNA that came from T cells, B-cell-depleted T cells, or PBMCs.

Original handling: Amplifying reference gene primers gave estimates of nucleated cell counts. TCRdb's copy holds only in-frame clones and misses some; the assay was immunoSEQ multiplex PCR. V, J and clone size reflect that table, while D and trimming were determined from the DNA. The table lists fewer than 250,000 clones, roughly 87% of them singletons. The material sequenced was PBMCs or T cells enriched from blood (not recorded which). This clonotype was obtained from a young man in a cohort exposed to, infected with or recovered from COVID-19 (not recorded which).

The CDR3 loop reads CASSLVLVGPELSTGETQYF. The CDR3 region has the DNA TGTGCCAGCAGCTTGGTTCTAGTCGGGCCTGAACTTAGTACAGGAGAGACCCAGTACTTC. The chain joins TRBV11-3 to TRBJ2-5, with D maybe TRBD1 (5 bases). Germline CDR1 reads SGHNT; CDR2 reads YENEEA. The CDR3 contains 20 residues. V was shortened by 3 bases and J by 4 bases, with 30 bases between the two germline ends.